The present entry profiles one T cell receptor beta chain with its context. The CDR3 length is 14 residues. V lost 4 bases, J lost 5 bases, and 11 bases lay in between. CDR1 and CDR2 from the germline V gene are MNHEY and SVGAGI. This specimen comes from a study of cytomegalovirus exposure and HLA in healthy donors. 60 Vbeta and 13 Jbeta primers were used in PCR. Measured with immunoSEQ multiplex PCR; TCRdb has only the in-frame clones, and not every one. The repertoire includes around 190,000 clones, roughly three quarters of them detected once, and around 1.6% sits in the top ten. The sequence was obtained from a woman aged 18-29 years in good health and CMV-seronegative. The V and J genes are TRBV6-5 and TRBJ1-4; the D gene is possibly TRBD1 (6 bases). Sequenced sample: PBMCs. Here the CDR3 DNA reads TGTGCCAGCAGTTCCTCCCAGGGGAATGAAAAACTGTTTTTT. It codes for CASSSSQGNEKLFF.